The 18 T cell receptor beta chains presented below share a single source sample, sequenced in a study of control samples from healthy donors and cancer patients. The method was immunoSEQ multiplex PCR; TCRdb's version includes in-frame clones alone and lacks a portion of them. The sample contains 200,000 or so clones, roughly nine tenths of which appear only once. Sequencing was done on a sample of blood. The receptors stem from a man aged 25 to 40 in good health.

The chain joins TRBV6-5 to TRBJ1-6; no reliable D call. Between the trimmed V and J ends, which lost 0 bases and 8 bases, there was a span of 14 bases. The CDR3 has 16 residues. Germline V gives CDR1 MNHEY, CDR2 SVGAGI. CDR3 sequence: CASSYSRGRRDSPLHF. As DNA, the CDR3 is TGTGCCAGCAGTTACTCCCGGGGTCGGCGGGATTCACCCCTCCACTTT.

Here the CDR3 reads CASSRIAGLSYEQYF. In DNA form, the CDR3 reads TGTGCCAGCAGCCGCATAGCGGGTTTGAGCTACGAGCAGTACTTC. The chain combines TRBV6-5 with TRBJ2-7; TRBD2 aligns across 7 bases. Germline V gives CDR1 MNHEY, CDR2 SVGAGI. The junction had 11 bases not matched to a gene; V was cut back by 6 bases and J by 3 bases. The CDR3 length is 15 residues.

The V call is TRBV19, the J call TRBJ1-4, with 7 bases lining up with TRBD1. The CDR3 spans 14 residues. The V gene's germline CDR1 is LNHDA and CDR2 SQIVND (reference sequence). The V gene end was trimmed by 7 bases and the J gene end by 7 bases; junction bases not matched to a gene: 9. The CDR3 here is CASKSARGVEKLFF. The CDR3 nucleotides read TGTGCCAGTAAATCGGCCAGGGGGGTTGAAAAACTGTTTTTT.

The chain employs TRBV6-5 and TRBJ2-1; TRBD1 agrees at 8 bases. The germline V gene encodes CDR1 MNHEY and CDR2 SVGAGI. This CDR3 spans 14 amino acids. V gave up 7 bases and J gave up 3 bases; unmatched junction bases: 5. This chain's CDR3 is CASTGQGLYNEQFF. The CDR3 DNA follows: TGTGCCAGCACTGGACAGGGTCTCTACAATGAGCAGTTCTTC.

In nucleotides, the CDR3 is TGTGCCAGCAGCTTGTATGGGCCCAATCAGCCCCAGCATTTT. This codes for CASSLYGPNQPQHF. The V gene is TRBV5-5, the J gene TRBJ1-5; D call uncertain. CDR1 SGHKS and CDR2 YYEKEE come from the germline V gene (reference sequence). This CDR3 is built from 14 residues. Trimming stripped 1 base from V and 3 bases from J, with 8 bases between.

This clone was picked up one time. The chain employs TRBV9 and TRBJ2-6; TRBD1 matches at 10 bases. V was pared by 3 bases and J by 4 bases, with 13 bases of the junction left unmatched. Per germline, CDR1 SGDLS and CDR2 YYNGEE. CDR3 size: 19 residues. The CDR3 DNA reads TGTGCCAGCAGCGCCCCGGGACAGGGGATGCGTAGAGGGGCCAACGTCCTGACTTTC. Protein sequence: CASSAPGQGMRRGANVLTF.

A word on this clone: Within the sample, other DNA sequences also encode this same CDR3. Here the CDR3 reads CASSSGQPNTEAFF. The CDR3 DNA is TGCGCCAGCAGCTCGGGACAGCCCAACACTGAAGCTTTCTTT. The chain employs TRBV5-1 and TRBJ1-1, with 7 nucleotides matching TRBD1. In germline, CDR1 is SGHRS, CDR2 YFSETQ. CDR3 length: 14 amino acids. V trimming: 3 bases; J trimming: 2 bases; junction bases outside the gene matches: 4.

V is TRBV6-1 and J is TRBJ1-5; D gene ambiguous. The CDR3 totals 16 residues. Germline V gene lookup returns CDR1 MNHNS and CDR2 SASEGT. V dropped 3 bases and J dropped 0 bases, with 12 bases sitting between them. DNA of the CDR3: TGTGCCAGCAGTGATTTTGGGGAGAATAGCAATCAGCCCCAGCATTTT. The encoded protein is CASSDFGENSNQPQHF.

This rearrangement joins TRBV30 to TRBJ2-4; no definite D call. The germline gives CDR1 GTSNPN, CDR2 SVGIG (reference sequence). The CDR3 length is 13 residues. Deletions cut 2 bases from V and 9 bases from J, with 14 bases between. CDR3 nucleotides: TGTGCCTGGAGTCCGTCGAATGAACGCATTCAGTACTTC. This encodes CAWSPSNERIQYF.

J is TRBJ2-3 and V is TRBV27, with unresolved D. The CDR3 has 12 amino acids. Trimming shortened V by 3 bases and J by 4 bases, and 5 bases separated the two germline ends. Germline V gene data show CDR1 as MNHEY and CDR2 as SMNVEV (reference sequence). The CDR3 nucleotides read TGTGCCAGCAGTTTGAGTCCAGATACGCAGTATTTT. Translated, it gives CASSLSPDTQYF.

V gene TRBV30 combines with J gene TRBJ1-6; D not certain. The CDR3 is 13 residues long. Germline values: CDR1 GTSNPN, CDR2 SVGIG (reference sequence). V was pared by 2 bases and J by 5 bases, with 7 bases between. As DNA, the CDR3 is TGTGCCTGGAGTACGGGTAATAATTCACCCCTCCACTTT. It specifies CAWSTGNNSPLHF.

The CDR3, as DNA: TGTGCCAGCTCACCAGAGAGGACAGGGAGATCCGGGGCCAACGTCCTGACTTTC. Its protein product is CASSPERTGRSGANVLTF. The rearrangement uses TRBV18 and TRBJ2-6; TRBD1 matches 8 bases. CDR3 length: 18 amino acids. With 2 bases clipped from V and 4 bases from J, the junction kept 10 bases outside the gene matches. Looked up from germline, CDR1 is KGHSH and CDR2 is LQKENI.

This chain joins TRBV30 and TRBJ1-1, with D unclear. The V end was cut by 3 bases, the J end by 1 base, with 12 bases between. The CDR3 consists of 14 residues. Germline CDR1 reads GTSNPN; CDR2 reads SVGIG (reference sequence). In nucleotides, the CDR3 is TGTGCCTGGAGCGCAAACCGTCAGAACACTGAAGCTTTCTTT. Translation gives CAWSANRQNTEAFF.

This chain's CDR3 is CASRAVGTGSNEQFF. CDR3 DNA: TGTGCCAGCAGGGCCGTGGGGACAGGGAGCAATGAGCAGTTCTTC. The J gene is TRBJ2-1, the V gene TRBV6-5; 9 bases are shared with TRBD1. The CDR3 covers 15 residues. With 6 bases clipped from V and 6 bases from J, the junction kept 9 bases outside the gene matches. Per germline, CDR1 MNHEY and CDR2 SVGAGI.

The chain is built from TRBV4-1 and TRBJ2-1, with D maybe TRBD2 (7 bases). Germline V gene sequence: CDR1 MGHRA, CDR2 YSYEKL. With 1 base removed from V and 2 bases from J, the gap between germline ends came to 12 bases. The CDR3 has 16 amino acids. CDR3 DNA sequence: TGCGCCAGCAGCCAAGTTGGCGGGGGCACCTACAATGAGCAGTTCTTC. It yields the protein CASSQVGGGTYNEQFF.

This rearrangement joins TRBV19 to TRBJ2-3; D assignment may be TRBD1 or TRBD2 (5 bases each). The germline CDR1 and CDR2 sequences are LNHDA and SQIVND (reference sequence). The V end was cut by 6 bases, the J end by 2 bases, with 9 bases between. This CDR3 contains 13 residues. In DNA, the CDR3 is TGTGCCAGTAGGGGGGTTTTCACAGATACGCAGTATTTT. Its translation: CASRGVFTDTQYF.

This chain connects TRBV2 to TRBJ2-3; D ambiguous. The length of the CDR3 is 16 residues. Germline CDR1 reads SNHLY; CDR2 reads FYNNEI. V lost 5 bases, J lost 2 bases, and 17 bases lay in between. CDR3 sequence reads: CASSSDSRLLTDTQYF. The DNA for the CDR3 is TGTGCCAGCAGTTCGGATAGCAGGCTGCTCACAGATACGCAGTATTTT.

Details on this clone: A junction end diverges from the germline sequence, so it may reflect a read error. The V and J genes are TRBV7-9 and TRBJ1-4, with D maybe TRBD1 (5 bases). The CDR3 covers 13 residues. The germline V gene encodes CDR1 SEHNR and CDR2 FQNEAQ (reference sequence). The CDR3 DNA sequence: TGTGCCAGCAGATTAGTTTATGGGGGAAAACTGTTTTTT. The encoded protein is CASRLVYGGKLFF.